These T cell receptor beta chains were read from a single sample in a study of beta chain features in type 1 diabetes. Produced via immunoSEQ multiplex PCR; TCRdb's table is partial and in-frame only. The table lists under 200,000 clones, roughly 8% of them singletons, with 0.65% in the top ten. Specimen: central memory CD4+ T cells from blood. Receptors were obtained from a man between 18 and 35 years old in good health. Each CDR3 is given with its conserved first and last residue. The D gene is left open where the match is weak. Clone size is stated in some rows and not others, as once, few, many or a class when expanded.

V	J	D	size	CDR3	DNA
TRBV28	TRBJ2-4	TRBD1	few	CASLLTGDRNIQYF	TGTGCCAGCCTCCTTACAGGGGATAGAAACATTCAGTACTTC
TRBV30	TRBJ1-2	TRBD1	many	CAWRRDSYGYTF	TGTGCCTGGAGAAGGGACAGCTATGGCTACACCTTC
TRBV29-1	TRBJ2-6	TRBD1	many	CSVSGTGGNVLTF	TGCAGCGTTTCCGGGACAGGGGGCAACGTCCTGACTTTC
TRBV5-1	TRBJ2-3	NA	few	CASSLGRETSTDTQYF	TGCGCCAGCAGCTTGGGGAGAGAGACTAGCACAGATACGCAGTATTTT
TRBV6-1	TRBJ2-7	NA	few	CASTTTVVPSYEQYF	TGTGCCAGTACGACCACAGTTGTGCCCTCCTACGAGCAGTACTTC
TRBV11-1	TRBJ2-5	TRBD1	few	CASSWGQQETQYF	TGTGCCAGCAGCTGGGGACAGCAAGAGACCCAGTACTTC
TRBV7-9	TRBJ2-6	TRBD1	NA	CAREGQGASGANVLTF	TGTGCCAGGGAAGGACAGGGGGCGTCTGGGGCCAACGTCCTGACTTTC
TRBV13	TRBJ2-6	TRBD1	many	CASSLGGQGLAGANVLTF	TGTGCCAGCAGCTTAGGGGGACAGGGCCTCGCTGGGGCCAACGTCCTGACTTTC
TRBV18	TRBJ1-1	TRBD1	NA	CASSSGQGAEAFF	TGTGCCAGCTCATCCGGACAGGGGGCTGAAGCTTTCTTT
TRBV29-1	TRBJ2-7	NA	few	CSVADSYSYEQYF	TGCAGCGTTGCCGACAGTTACTCCTACGAGCAGTACTTC
TRBV5-1	TRBJ1-2	TRBD1	NA	CASSSTGGGDYGYTF	TGCGCCAGCAGCTCGACAGGGGGCGGCGACTATGGCTACACCTTC
TRBV30	TRBJ1-5	TRBD1	NA	CAWSGSGTGSSNQPQHF	TGTGCCTGGAGTGGGTCCGGGACAGGGTCGAGCAATCAGCCCCAGCATTTT
TRBV7-9	TRBJ2-5	TRBD2	NA	CASSLTSGRETQYF	TGTGCCAGCAGTCTGACTAGCGGGAGAGAGACCCAGTACTTC
TRBV27	TRBJ1-2	TRBD1	NA	CASSFQQGNYGYTF	TGTGCCAGCAGTTTTCAACAGGGGAACTATGGCTACACCTTC
TRBV5-6	TRBJ1-5	TRBD1	few	CASSSIGTGGNQPQHF	TGTGCCAGCAGCTCTATCGGGACAGGAGGAAATCAGCCCCAGCATTTT
TRBV28	TRBJ1-3	NA	few	CASRVAGNTIYF	TGTGCCAGCAGGGTAGCTGGAAACACCATATATTTT
TRBV19	TRBJ1-1	NA	few	CASRKSRGVTEAFF	TGTGCCAGTAGGAAGTCTCGAGGAGTCACTGAAGCTTTCTTT
TRBV9	TRBJ1-6	TRBD1	few	CASSVEGGRSPLHF	TGTGCCAGCAGCGTAGAAGGGGGCAGGTCACCCCTCCACTTT
TRBV13	TRBJ2-3	TRBD2	NA	CASSLEGRLTGGATDTQYF	TGTGCCAGCAGCTTAGAGGGCCGACTCACGGGGGGGGCCACAGATACGCAGTATTTT
TRBV9	TRBJ2-1	NA	many	CASSRASGAYNEQFF	TGTGCCAGCAGCCGGGCTAGTGGGGCGTACAATGAGCAGTTCTTC
TRBV21-1	TRBJ1-5	NA	NA	CASSKSGGNQPQHF	TGTGCCAGCAGCAAGTCAGGGGGCAATCAGCCCCAGCATTTT
TRBV5-6	TRBJ2-7	TRBD1	NA	CASSTWDRVIYEQYF	TGTGCCAGCAGCACCTGGGACAGGGTTATCTACGAGCAGTACTTC
TRBV18	TRBJ1-1	NA	NA	CASSPLLSLNTEAFF	TGTGCCAGCTCACCTCTCCTCAGTTTGAACACTGAAGCTTTCTTT
TRBV4-2	TRBJ2-6	NA	few	CASSQDPPPVRGSSSGANVLTF	TGTGCCAGCAGCCAAGATCCGCCCCCAGTCAGGGGTTCCTCCTCTGGGGCCAACGTCCTGACTTTC
TRBV7-3	TRBJ2-1	TRBD2	few	CASSLSHSGTSGRSNEQFF	TGTGCCAGCAGCTTAAGCCATTCCGGGACTAGCGGGAGGTCCAATGAGCAGTTCTTC
TRBV5-1	TRBJ2-3	TRBD2	once	CASSLSSGGADTQYF	TGCGCCAGCAGCTTGAGTAGCGGGGGGGCAGATACGCAGTATTTT
TRBV7-2	TRBJ1-1	NA	few	CASSSLAGSNTEAFF	TGTGCCAGCAGCTCCTTGGCAGGATCGAACACTGAAGCTTTCTTT
TRBV29-1	TRBJ2-7	TRBD1	NA	CSYLQGNSYEQYF	TGCAGCTACTTACAGGGGAACTCCTACGAGCAGTACTTC
TRBV6-1	TRBJ1-5	NA	NA	CATLPRGGDQPQHF	TGTGCCACACTACCCAGAGGGGGAGATCAGCCCCAGCATTTT
TRBV2	TRBJ2-3	NA	NA	CASSEAASTDTQYF	TGTGCCAGCAGTGAGGCGGCTAGCACAGATACGCAGTATTTT
TRBV5-5	TRBJ2-2	NA	NA	CASSFGGFGSTGELFF	TGTGCCAGCAGCTTTGGCGGCTTTGGGTCTACCGGGGAGCTGTTTTTT
TRBV7-2	TRBJ1-2	NA	NA	CASSLARGGYGYTF	TGTGCCAGCAGCTTAGCGCGGGGAGGGTATGGCTACACCTTC
TRBV4-2	TRBJ1-1	NA	NA	CASRRDVGAGLMNTEAFF	TGTGCCAGCAGACGTGACGTTGGGGCAGGCCTGATGAACACTGAAGCTTTCTTT
TRBV29-1	TRBJ1-1	NA	NA	CSVDRRGIAEAFF	TGCAGCGTTGATAGACGAGGTATCGCTGAAGCTTTCTTT
TRBV28	TRBJ2-3	TRBD1	NA	CAIHRLGGQGKGTDTQYF	TGTGCCATCCACCGTCTGGGCGGACAGGGTAAGGGCACAGATACGCAGTATTTT
TRBV11-2	TRBJ2-5	TRBD1	NA	CASETGGGETQYF	TGTGCCAGCGAGACAGGGGGCGGGGAGACCCAGTACTTC
TRBV27	TRBJ1-2	TRBD1	many	CASSSPGQEFTGYTF	TGTGCCAGCAGTTCCCCGGGACAGGAGTTTACCGGCTACACCTTC
TRBV5-6	TRBJ2-2	NA	few	CASSSVAAGELFF	TGTGCCAGCAGCTCGGTTGCGGCCGGGGAGCTGTTTTTT
TRBV5-5	TRBJ1-6	NA	NA	CASSPLQGWNSPLHF	TGTGCCAGCAGCCCACTTCAGGGCTGGAATTCACCCCTCCACTTT
TRBV29-1	TRBJ2-1	TRBD2	many	CSVDGLAGEQFF	TGCAGCGTTGACGGACTAGCGGGTGAGCAGTTCTTC
TRBV28	TRBJ1-2	TRBD1	few	CASSVSGTGYGYTF	TGTGCCAGCAGTGTTTCAGGGACAGGATATGGCTACACCTTC
TRBV9	TRBJ2-7	TRBD2	NA	CASSPYHGRSYEQYF	TGTGCCAGCAGCCCCTACCACGGGAGGTCCTACGAGCAGTACTTC
TRBV7-2	TRBJ2-5	TRBD2	few	CASSWILAGGQETQYF	TGTGCCAGCAGCTGGATTCTAGCGGGGGGGCAAGAGACCCAGTACTTC
TRBV11-3	TRBJ1-5	NA	few	CASSLAREDQPQHF	TGTGCCAGCAGCTTAGCCAGGGAGGATCAGCCCCAGCATTTT
TRBV5-1	TRBJ2-7	TRBD1	NA	CASTRTGVGHEQYF	TGCGCCAGCACTCGGACAGGAGTCGGCCACGAGCAGTACTTC
TRBV30	TRBJ2-5	TRBD1	many	CAWRDRGVETQYF	TGTGCCTGGAGGGACAGGGGGGTGGAGACCCAGTACTTC
TRBV9	TRBJ1-1	NA	NA	CASSVGPQWGGRNTEAFF	TGTGCCAGCAGCGTAGGGCCCCAATGGGGGGGACGGAACACTGAAGCTTTCTTT
TRBV28	TRBJ1-1	TRBD1	NA	CASSKHRGNVRAFF	TGTGCCAGCAGTAAACACAGGGGGAACGTTCGAGCTTTCTTT
TRBV5-1	TRBJ1-1	NA	few	CASSWGGRNTEAFF	TGCGCCAGCAGCTGGGGCGGACGGAACACTGAAGCTTTCTTT
TRBV4-3	TRBJ1-4	NA	few	CASSPTGATNEKLFF	TGCGCCAGCAGCCCGACAGGTGCAACTAATGAAAAACTGTTTTTT
TRBV28	TRBJ1-2	TRBD1	NA	CASSSLFSGQGSGYTF	TGTGCCAGCAGTTCCCTGTTTTCGGGACAGGGAAGTGGCTACACCTTC